The TCR beta chain described here comes from a study of blood T cell repertoires in COVID-19. Original analysis: The assay estimated nucleated cells by amplifying reference gene primers. Only in-frame clones appear in the TCRdb table, and some are missing; sequencing was by immunoSEQ multiplex PCR. D and trimming were read from the DNA, whereas the V and J calls and clone size are those reported in that table. The table lists 220,000 or so clones, about 80% of them singletons. This CDR3 has 16 residues. V trimming: 4 bases; J trimming: 2 bases; junction bases outside the gene matches: 7. Germline CDR1 is LGHNA and CDR2 is YNFKEQ.

The V call is TRBV4-2, the J call TRBJ2-5, with 10 positions matching TRBD2. Sequencing was carried out using peripheral blood. The source of this sequence is an elderly woman with acute or convalescent COVID-19. The CDR3 DNA reads TGTGCCAGCAGCCTCAGCGGGGGGGCCGGGCAAGAGACCCAGTACTTC. It translates to CASSLSGGAGQETQYF.